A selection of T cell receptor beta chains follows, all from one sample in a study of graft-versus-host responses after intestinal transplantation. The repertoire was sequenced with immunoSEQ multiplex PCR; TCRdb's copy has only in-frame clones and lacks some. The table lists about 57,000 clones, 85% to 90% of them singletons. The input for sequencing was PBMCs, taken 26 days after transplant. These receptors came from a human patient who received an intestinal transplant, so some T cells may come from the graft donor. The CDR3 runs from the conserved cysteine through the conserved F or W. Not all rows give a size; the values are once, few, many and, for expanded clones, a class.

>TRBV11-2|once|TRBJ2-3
CASIPRGYSTDTQYF
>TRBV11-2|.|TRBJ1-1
CASSLGYGRASNTEAFF
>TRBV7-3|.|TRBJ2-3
CASSLWGRLTDTQYF
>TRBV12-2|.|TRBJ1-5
CASRIRQINQPQHF
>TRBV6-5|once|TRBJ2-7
CASSYGPSAGSEQYF
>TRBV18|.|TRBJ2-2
CASSPRTPNTGELFF
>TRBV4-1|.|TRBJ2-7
CASSQEDRQAYEQYF
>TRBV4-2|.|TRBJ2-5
CASSQARESVETQYF
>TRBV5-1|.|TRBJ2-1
CASSLDLAGDEQFF
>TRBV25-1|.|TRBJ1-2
CASSERWDRAHGYTF
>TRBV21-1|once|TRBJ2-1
CASSTLDYSYNEQFF
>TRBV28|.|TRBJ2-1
CASSRTSGGPSFNEQFF
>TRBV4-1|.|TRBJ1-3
CASSQEVQGGYTIYF
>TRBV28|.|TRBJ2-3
CASSLGLAGRTDTQYF
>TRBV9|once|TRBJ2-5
CASSVGGRGETQYF
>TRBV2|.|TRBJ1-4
CASSEVGTTNEKLFF
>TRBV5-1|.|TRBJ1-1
CASSLSGEGGTEAFF
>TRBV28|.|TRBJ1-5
CASSRDREHNQPQHF
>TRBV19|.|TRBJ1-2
CASSTATLDYGYTF
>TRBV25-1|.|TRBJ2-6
CASGVRDKSSGANVLTF
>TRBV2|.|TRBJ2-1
CASETSWRRGEQFF
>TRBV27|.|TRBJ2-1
CARSRGGDEQFF